These 9 T cell receptor beta chains share one sample of origin, sequenced in a study of T cell repertoires in cytomegalovirus infection. TCRdb itself ran the reads through MiXCR, one entry per CDR3 protein. The sample gives 200,000 to 300,000 distinct CDR3 sequences, around 6.4% of which show up once; around 6.9% is in the top ten. The source material was PBMCs. Receptors originate from a human donor in good health (CMV status not recorded). Some clones in this sample may be carry-over from other donors' samples.

This clonotype has ten or more counts. This sequence joins TRBV9 and TRBJ2-1; D is possibly TRBD1 or TRBD2 (5 bases each). The length of the CDR3 is 13 residues. V was trimmed by 2 bases and J by 9 bases, leaving 12 bases between them. The V gene's germline CDR1 is SGDLS and CDR2 YYNGEE. CDR3 nucleotide sequence: TGTGCCAGCAGCGTCCGTGGGGGTGGTGAGCAGTTCTTC. This sequence encodes CASSVRGGGEQFF.

V usage is TRBV3-1 and J usage is TRBJ2-7; 8 bases fit TRBD2. The CDR3 loop spans 16 amino acids. CDR1 is LGHDT, CDR2 YNNKEL, per germline (reference sequence). V was clipped by 1 base and J by 8 bases; unmatched bases: 13. The CDR3 DNA reads as TGTGCCAGCAGCCAAGGTAGCGGGACATCTCCTACGCAGCAGTACTTC. Residues: CASSQGSGTSPTQQYF.

This clonotype came up many times. The rearrangement links TRBV29-1 to TRBJ2-1, with a weak D call TRBD2 (7 bases). The CDR3 consists of 11 residues. Looked up from germline, CDR1 is SQVTM and CDR2 is ANQGSEA. Trimming shortened V by 5 bases and J by 10 bases, and 12 bases separated the two germline ends. CDR3 residues: CSVPQGGEQFF. CDR3 nucleotides: TGCAGCGTTCCACAGGGAGGGGAGCAGTTCTTC.

The chain is built from TRBV5-1 and TRBJ1-1; D call uncertain. The CDR3 runs to 15 residues. Germline V CDR1 and CDR2: SGHRS, YFSETQ. With 2 bases removed from V and 3 bases from J, the gap between germline ends came to 14 bases. DNA of the CDR3: TGCGCCAGCAGCTTTGATGAAGGGAGGCACACTGAAGCTTTCTTT. Translating it yields CASSFDEGRHTEAFF. Full variable domain (rest looked up from reference TRBV5-1 and TRBJ1-1): KAGVTQTPRYLIKTRGQQVTLSCSPISGHRSVSWYQQTPGQGLQFLFEYFSETQRNKGNFPGRFSGRQFSNSRSEMNVSTLELGDSALYLCASSFDEGRHTEAFFGQGTRLTVV.

This clonotype showed up just a few times. This sequence joins TRBV20-1 and TRBJ2-7; 11 nucleotides line up with TRBD2. CDR1 is DFQATT, CDR2 SNEGSKA, per germline (reference sequence). This CDR3 has 15 amino acids. Trimming at V came to 6 bases and at J to 2 bases, leaving 9 bases not matched to a gene. CDR3 nucleotides: TGCAGTGCAGAGCCATTACTAGCGGGGGCCTACGAGCAGTACTTC. This sequence encodes CSAEPLLAGAYEQYF.

This clonotype was seen at least ten times. This chain connects TRBV7-9 to TRBJ2-5; no firm D call. The CDR3 sequence is 12 residues long. Germline V lookup: CDR1 SEHNR, CDR2 FQNEAQ (reference sequence). Trimming stripped 7 bases from V and 4 bases from J, with 10 bases between. CDR3 in DNA: TGTGCCAGCATGCACAGCGTAGAGACCCAGTACTTC. Translating gives CASMHSVETQYF. Drawing the rest from reference TRBV7-9 and TRBJ2-5, the complete variable domain is DTGVSQNPRHKITKRGQNVTFRCDPISEHNRLYWYRQTLGQGPEFLTYFQNEAQLEKSRLLSDRFSAERPKGSFSTLEIQRTEQGDSAMYLCASMHSVETQYFGPGTRLLVL.

This clonotype came up many times. This sequence joins TRBV7-2 and TRBJ2-1, with no clear D. Germline V CDR1 and CDR2: SGHTA, FQGNSA. V shed 1 base and J shed 0 bases, with 10 bases lying between them. CDR3 length: 16 amino acids. The CDR3 spells CASSLGATGSYNEQFF. The CDR3 bases are TGTGCCAGCAGCTTAGGTGCGACTGGCTCCTACAATGAGCAGTTCTTC.

This clonotype was observed many times. The chain uses TRBV7-9 and TRBJ1-1, with D possibly TRBD1 on 5 matching bases. Trimming shortened V by 4 bases and J by 0 bases, and 9 bases separated the two germline ends. Per germline, CDR1 SEHNR and CDR2 FQNEAQ (reference sequence). The CDR3 extends over 14 amino acids. The CDR3 protein is CASSYGGLNTEAFF. The CDR3 DNA sequence: TGTGCCAGCAGCTACGGGGGACTGAACACTGAAGCTTTCTTT.

Ten or more counts support this clonotype. This rearrangement joins TRBV18 to TRBJ2-1, with TRBD2 matching 9 bases. This CDR3 is built from 16 residues. The V gene end was trimmed by 3 bases and the J gene end by 7 bases; junction bases not matched to a gene: 10. Germline V lookup: CDR1 KGHSH, CDR2 LQKENI. This CDR3 reads CASSPRTSGLLNEQFF. The DNA of the CDR3 is TGTGCCAGCTCACCTAGAACTAGCGGGCTCCTGAATGAGCAGTTCTTC.